This T cell receptor beta chain derives from a study of blood T cell repertoires in COVID-19. Study-wide context: Spain, Italy and the United States supplied samples that represented acute and convalescent COVID-19.

V was clipped by 1 base and J by 1 base; unmatched bases: 5. CDR3 length: 17 residues. Germline CDR1 is MDHEN and CDR2 is SYDVKM. This clone was detected a few times. Some clones are missing from TCRdb's copy, which holds only in-frame ones; the method was immunoSEQ multiplex PCR. This table holds roughly 100,000 clones, 84% found once. The TCR was taken from a human donor in a cohort sampled during active or convalescent COVID-19. This chain joins TRBV28 and TRBJ2-5, with 11 bases aligning to TRBD2. Sequenced input: peripheral blood. CDR3 DNA sequence: TGTGCCAGCAGTTTATTCGGGCTAGCGGGGGGCCAAGAGACCCAGTACTTC. It encodes CASSLFGLAGGQETQYF.